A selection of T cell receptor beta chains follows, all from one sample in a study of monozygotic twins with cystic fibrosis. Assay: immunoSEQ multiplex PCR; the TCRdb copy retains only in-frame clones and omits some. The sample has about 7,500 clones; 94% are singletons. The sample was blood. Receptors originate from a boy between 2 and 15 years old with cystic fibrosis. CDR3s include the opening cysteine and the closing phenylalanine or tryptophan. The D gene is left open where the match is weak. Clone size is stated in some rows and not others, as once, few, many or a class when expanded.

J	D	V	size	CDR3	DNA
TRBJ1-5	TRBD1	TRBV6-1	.	CASSEDPGGQPQHF	TGTGCCAGCAGTGAAGACCCAGGGGGTCAGCCCCAGCATTTT
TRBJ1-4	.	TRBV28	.	CASSLFAGYEKLFF	TGTGCCAGCAGTTTATTTGCCGGGTATGAAAAACTGTTTTTT
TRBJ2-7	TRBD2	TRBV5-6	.	CASSWTSGGLKQYF	TGTGCCAGCAGCTGGACTAGCGGGGGGCTTAAGCAGTACTTC
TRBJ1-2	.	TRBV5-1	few	CASSLAVTGGYGYTF	TGCGCCAGCAGCTTGGCTGTGACAGGTGGCTATGGCTACACCTTC
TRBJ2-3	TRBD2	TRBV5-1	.	CASSSGTSGSTDTQYF	TGCGCCAGCAGCTCCGGGACTAGCGGGAGCACAGATACGCAGTATTTT
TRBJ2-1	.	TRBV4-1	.	CASSPSGTRYNEQFF	TGCGCCAGCAGCCCTTCCGGGACACGATACAATGAGCAGTTCTTC
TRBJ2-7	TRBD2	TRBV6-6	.	CASSYAGGAGYEQYF	TGTGCCAGCAGTTACGCGGGAGGGGCGGGCTACGAGCAGTACTTC
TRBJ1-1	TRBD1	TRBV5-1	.	CASSQTGMNTEAFF	TGCGCCAGCAGCCAGACAGGGATGAACACTGAAGCTTTCTTT
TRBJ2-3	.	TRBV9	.	CASSGTRDGLTDTQYF	TGTGCCAGCAGCGGAACTCGGGACGGGCTCACAGATACGCAGTATTTT
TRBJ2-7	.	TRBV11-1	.	CASSFTSPTSYLYEQYF	TGTGCCAGCAGCTTCACCTCCCCTACTAGTTACCTCTACGAGCAGTACTTC
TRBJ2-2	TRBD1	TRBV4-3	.	CASSPTGGGTGELFF	TGCGCCAGCAGCCCAACAGGGGGCGGCACCGGGGAGCTGTTTTTT
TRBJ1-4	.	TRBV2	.	CASREEGEKLFF	TGTGCCAGCAGAGAAGAGGGGGAAAAACTGTTTTTT
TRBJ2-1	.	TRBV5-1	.	CASSLGRDNEQFF	TGCGCCAGCAGCTTGGGGCGGGACAATGAGCAGTTCTTC
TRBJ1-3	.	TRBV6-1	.	CASSEGTGNTIYF	TGTGCCAGCAGTGAGGGGACAGGAAACACCATATATTTT
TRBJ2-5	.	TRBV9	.	CASSSKGGVNQETQYF	TGTGCCAGCAGCTCTAAGGGCGGGGTAAATCAAGAGACCCAGTACTTC